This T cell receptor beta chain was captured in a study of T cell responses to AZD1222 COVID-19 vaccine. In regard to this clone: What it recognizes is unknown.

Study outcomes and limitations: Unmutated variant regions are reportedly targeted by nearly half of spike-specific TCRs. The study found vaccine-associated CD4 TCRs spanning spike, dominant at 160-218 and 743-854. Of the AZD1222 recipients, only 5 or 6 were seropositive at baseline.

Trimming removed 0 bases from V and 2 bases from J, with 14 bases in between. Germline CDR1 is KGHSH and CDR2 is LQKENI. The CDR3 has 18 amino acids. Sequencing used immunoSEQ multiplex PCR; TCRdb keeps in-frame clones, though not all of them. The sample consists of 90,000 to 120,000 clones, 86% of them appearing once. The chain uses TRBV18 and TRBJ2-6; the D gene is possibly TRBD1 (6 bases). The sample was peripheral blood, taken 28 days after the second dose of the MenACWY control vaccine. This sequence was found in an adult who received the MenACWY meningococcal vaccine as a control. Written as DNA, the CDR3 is TGTGCCAGCTCACCACCGGACAGCGTCCTGGCTGGGGCCAACGTCCTGACTTTC. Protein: CASSPPDSVLAGANVLTF. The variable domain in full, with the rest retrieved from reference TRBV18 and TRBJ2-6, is NAGVMQNPRHLVRRRGQEARLRCSPMKGHSHVYWYRQLPEEGLKFMVYLQKENIIDESGMPKERFSAEFPKEGPSILRIQQVVRGDSAAYFCASSPPDSVLAGANVLTFGAGSRLTVL.